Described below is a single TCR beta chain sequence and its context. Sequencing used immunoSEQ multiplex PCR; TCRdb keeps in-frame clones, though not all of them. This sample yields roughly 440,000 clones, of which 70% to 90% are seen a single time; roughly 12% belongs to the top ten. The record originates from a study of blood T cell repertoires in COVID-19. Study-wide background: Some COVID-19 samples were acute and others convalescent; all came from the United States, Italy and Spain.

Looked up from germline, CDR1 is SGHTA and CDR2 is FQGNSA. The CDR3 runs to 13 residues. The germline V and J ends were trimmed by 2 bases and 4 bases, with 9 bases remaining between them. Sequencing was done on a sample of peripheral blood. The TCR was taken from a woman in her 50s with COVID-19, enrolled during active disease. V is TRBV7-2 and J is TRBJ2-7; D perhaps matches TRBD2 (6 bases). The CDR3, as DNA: TGTGCCAGCAGCTTACTTGGGGGGTACGAGCAGTACTTC. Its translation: CASSLLGGYEQYF.